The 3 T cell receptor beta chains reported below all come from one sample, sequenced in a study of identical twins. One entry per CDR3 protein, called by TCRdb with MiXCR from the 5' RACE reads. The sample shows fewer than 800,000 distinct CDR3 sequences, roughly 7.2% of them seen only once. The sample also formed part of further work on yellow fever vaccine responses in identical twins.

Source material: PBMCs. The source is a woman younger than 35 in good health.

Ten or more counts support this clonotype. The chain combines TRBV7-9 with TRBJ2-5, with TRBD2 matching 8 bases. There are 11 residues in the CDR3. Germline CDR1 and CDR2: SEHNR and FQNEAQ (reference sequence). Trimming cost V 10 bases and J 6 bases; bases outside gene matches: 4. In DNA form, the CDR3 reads TGTGCCATCGGGGGGGGAAAGACCCAGTACTTC. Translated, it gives CAIGGGKTQYF.

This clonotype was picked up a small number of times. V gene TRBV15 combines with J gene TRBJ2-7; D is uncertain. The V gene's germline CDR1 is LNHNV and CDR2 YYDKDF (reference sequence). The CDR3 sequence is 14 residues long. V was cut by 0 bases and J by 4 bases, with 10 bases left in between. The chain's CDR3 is CATSRDSTGYEQYV. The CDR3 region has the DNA TGTGCCACCAGCAGAGATTCGACCGGGTACGAGCAGTACGTC.

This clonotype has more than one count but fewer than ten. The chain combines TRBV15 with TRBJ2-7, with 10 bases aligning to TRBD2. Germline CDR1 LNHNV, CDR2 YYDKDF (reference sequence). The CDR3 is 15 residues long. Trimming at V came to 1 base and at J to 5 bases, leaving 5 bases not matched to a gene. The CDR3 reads CATSRGSGLANEQYF. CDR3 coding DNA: TGTGCCACCAGCAGAGGATCGGGACTAGCGAACGAGCAGTACTTC.